These 5 T cell receptor beta chains share one sample of origin, sequenced in a study of blood T cell repertoires in COVID-19. Clones were read by immunoSEQ multiplex PCR, and TCRdb kept only the in-frame ones, dropping some. In the table there are about 250,000 clones, roughly 87% of which are singletons. Sequencing input: PBMCs or T cells enriched from blood (not recorded which). Receptors originate from a woman in her thirties with acute COVID-19.

This clone was observed once. This chain joins TRBV5-1 and TRBJ1-6, with TRBD1 matching 9 bases. CDR1 and CDR2 from the germline V gene are SGHRS and YFSETQ. CDR3 length: 19 residues. J lost 0 bases, V lost 0 bases, and 7 bases had no gene match. The CDR3 nucleotides are TGCGCCAGCAGCTTGGGGACAGGGGTAGCGAGCTCCTATAATTCACCCCTCCACTTT. Protein sequence: CASSLGTGVASSYNSPLHF.

The CDR3 here is CASSSETGGSYNEQFF. Written as DNA, the CDR3 is TGTGCCAGCAGCTCCGAGACAGGGGGCTCCTACAATGAGCAGTTCTTC. J is TRBJ2-1 and V is TRBV5-8; the match to TRBD1 covers 9 bases. The CDR3 spans 16 residues. The trim removed 3 bases at V and 0 bases at J, leaving 4 bases unmatched. From germline, CDR1 is SGHTS and CDR2 YDEGEE.

This chain links TRBV9 with TRBJ2-1, with D possibly being TRBD2 (5 bases). The CDR3 covers 15 residues. Deletions cut 3 bases from V and 7 bases from J, with 17 bases between. Germline CDR1 and CDR2: SGDLS and YYNGEE. CDR3 DNA sequence: TGTGCCAGCAGCGCTGAAGGACTCCCGGAGAATGAGCAGTTCTTC. Translated: CASSAEGLPENEQFF.

The rearrangement joins TRBV25-1 to TRBJ1-2; a possible D gene is TRBD1 (5 bases). Germline CDR1 MGHDK, CDR2 SYGVNS. This CDR3 is built from 13 residues. V lost 8 bases, J lost 6 bases, and 16 bases lay in between. The CDR3, as DNA: TGTGCCAGCTACCGAGGGCCGGGGGATGGCTACACCTTC. Translated, it gives CASYRGPGDGYTF.

The chain recombines TRBV7-3 with TRBJ2-5; the D gene is possibly TRBD2 (7 bases). Germline CDR1 SGHTA, CDR2 FQGTGA. This CDR3 contains 13 residues. Trimming removed 2 bases at V and 7 bases at J, with 11 bases between. The DNA for the CDR3 is TGTGCCAGCAGCTTACACAGGGAGGGGACCCAGTACTTC. Translating gives CASSLHREGTQYF.